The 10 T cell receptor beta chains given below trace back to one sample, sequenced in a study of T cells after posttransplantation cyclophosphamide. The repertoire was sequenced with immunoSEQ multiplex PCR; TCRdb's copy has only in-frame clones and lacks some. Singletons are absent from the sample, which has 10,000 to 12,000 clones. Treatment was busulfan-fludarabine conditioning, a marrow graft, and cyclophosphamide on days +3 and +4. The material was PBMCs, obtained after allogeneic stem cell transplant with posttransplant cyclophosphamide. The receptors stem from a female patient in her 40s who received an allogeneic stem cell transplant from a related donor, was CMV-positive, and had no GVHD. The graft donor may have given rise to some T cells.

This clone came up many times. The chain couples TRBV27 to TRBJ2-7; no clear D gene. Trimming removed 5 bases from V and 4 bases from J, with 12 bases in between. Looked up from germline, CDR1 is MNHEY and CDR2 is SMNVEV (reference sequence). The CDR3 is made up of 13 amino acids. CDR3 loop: CASSTPTTYEQYF. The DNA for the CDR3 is TGTGCCAGCAGTACGCCGACAACATACGAGCAGTACTTC.

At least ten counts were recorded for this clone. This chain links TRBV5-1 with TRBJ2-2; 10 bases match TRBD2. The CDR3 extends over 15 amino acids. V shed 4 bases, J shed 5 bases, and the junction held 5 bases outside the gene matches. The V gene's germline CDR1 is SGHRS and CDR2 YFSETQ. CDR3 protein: CASSQTSGKTGELFF. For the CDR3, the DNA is TGCGCCAGCAGCCAAACTAGCGGGAAGACCGGGGAGCTGTTTTTT.

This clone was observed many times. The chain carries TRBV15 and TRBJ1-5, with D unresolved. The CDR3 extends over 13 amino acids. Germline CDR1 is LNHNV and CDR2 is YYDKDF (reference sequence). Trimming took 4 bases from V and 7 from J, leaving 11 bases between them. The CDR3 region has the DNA TGTGCCACCAGCACCTTAGGGAGCCAGCCCCAGCATTTT. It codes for CATSTLGSQPQHF. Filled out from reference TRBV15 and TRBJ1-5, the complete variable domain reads DAMVIQNPRYQVTQFGKPVTLSCSQTLNHNVMYWYQQKSSQAPKLLFHYYDKDFNNEADTPDNFQSRRPNTSFCFLDIRSPGLGDTAMYLCATSTLGSQPQHFGDGTRLSIL.

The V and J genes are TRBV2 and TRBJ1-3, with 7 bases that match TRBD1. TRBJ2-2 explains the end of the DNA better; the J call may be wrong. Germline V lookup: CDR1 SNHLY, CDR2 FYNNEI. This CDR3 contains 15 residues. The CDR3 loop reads CASRRDSSNTGELFF. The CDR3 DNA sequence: TGTGCCAGCAGGAGGGACAGTAGCAACACCGGGGAGCTGTTTTTT.

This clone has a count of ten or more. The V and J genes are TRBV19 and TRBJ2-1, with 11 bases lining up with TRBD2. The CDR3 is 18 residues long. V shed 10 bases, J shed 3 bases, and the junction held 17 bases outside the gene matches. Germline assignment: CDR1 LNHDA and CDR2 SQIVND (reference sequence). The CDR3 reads CATSSLAGGSVIYNEQFF. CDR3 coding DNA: TGTGCCACGTCTTCCTTAGCGGGAGGGAGTGTGATCTACAATGAGCAGTTCTTC. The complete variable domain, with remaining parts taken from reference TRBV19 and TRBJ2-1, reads DGGITQSPKYLFRKEGQNVTLSCEQNLNHDAMYWYRQDPGQGLRLIYYSQIVNDFQKGDIAEGYSVSREKKESFPLTVTSAQKNPTAFYLCATSSLAGGSVIYNEQFFGPGTRLTVL.

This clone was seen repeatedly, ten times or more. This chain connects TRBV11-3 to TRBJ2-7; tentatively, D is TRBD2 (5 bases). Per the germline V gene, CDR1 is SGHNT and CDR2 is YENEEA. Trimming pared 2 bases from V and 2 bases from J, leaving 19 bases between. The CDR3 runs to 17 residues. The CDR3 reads CASSLSLGGSVPYEQYF. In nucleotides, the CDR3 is TGTGCCAGCAGCTTATCCCTCGGAGGATCTGTTCCCTACGAGCAGTACTTC. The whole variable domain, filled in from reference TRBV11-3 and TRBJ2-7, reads EAGVVQSPRYKIIEKKQPVAFWCNPISGHNTLYWYLQNLGQGPELLIRYENEEAVDDSQLPKDRFSAERLKGVDSTLKIQPAELGDSAVYLCASSLSLGGSVPYEQYFGPGTRLTVT.

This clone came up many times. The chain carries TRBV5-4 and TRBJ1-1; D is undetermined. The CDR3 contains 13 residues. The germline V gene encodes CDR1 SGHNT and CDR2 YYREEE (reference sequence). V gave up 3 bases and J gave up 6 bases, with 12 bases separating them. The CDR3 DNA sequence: TGTGCCAGCAGCTGGGGAGAGGGCGCTGAAGCTTTCTTT. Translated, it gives CASSWGEGAEAFF.

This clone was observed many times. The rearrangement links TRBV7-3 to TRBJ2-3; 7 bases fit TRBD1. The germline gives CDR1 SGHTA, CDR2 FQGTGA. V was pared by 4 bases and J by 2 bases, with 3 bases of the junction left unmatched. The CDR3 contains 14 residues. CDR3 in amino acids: CASSSQGYTDTQYF. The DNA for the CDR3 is TGTGCCAGCAGCTCACAGGGGTACACAGATACGCAGTATTTT.

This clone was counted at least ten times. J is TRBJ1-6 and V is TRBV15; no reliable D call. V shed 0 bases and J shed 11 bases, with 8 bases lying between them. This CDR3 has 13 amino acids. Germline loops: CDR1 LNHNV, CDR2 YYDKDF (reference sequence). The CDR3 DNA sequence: TGTGCCACCAGCAGAGATAGGAGGACACCCCTCCACTTT. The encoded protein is CATSRDRRTPLHF.

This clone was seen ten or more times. The DNA of the CDR3 is TGTGCCAGCAGCTCCCTAGCGGGATTGGGACCAGATACGCAGTATTTT. Amino acids: CASSSLAGLGPDTQYF. The rearrangement links TRBV7-9 to TRBJ2-3, with TRBD2 matching 9 bases. The length of the CDR3 is 16 residues. J was trimmed by 4 bases and V by 4 bases; bases with no gene match: 9. CDR1 is SEHNR and CDR2 is FQNEAQ in the germline V gene (reference sequence).